At least ten counts were recorded for the clone carrying this T cell receptor (beta chain). Its antigen is undetermined. The sample comes from a study of beta chain features in type 1 diabetes. Whole-study findings and limits: For Type 1 diabetes patients, all four CD4+ subsets carried TCRB CDR3s that were moderately but significantly shorter.

Reverse transcribing all isolated RNA meant expressed TCRB transcripts were sequenced. TCRdb keeps only in-frame clones here, not all; method: immunoSEQ multiplex PCR. The sample has around 650,000 clones, 12% seen once. This clonotype originated in a man aged 30 to 39 with type 1 diabetes. Sequences were obtained from naive CD4+ T cells from blood.

CDR3 sequence: CAWGEHPTNEKLFF. CDR3 nucleotide sequence: TGTGCCTGGGGGGAGCACCCAACTAATGAAAAACTGTTTTTT. The V gene is TRBV30, the J gene TRBJ1-4; D uncertain. CDR3 length: 14 residues. Germline V CDR1 and CDR2: GTSNPN, SVGIG (reference sequence). V was pared by 5 bases and J by 0 bases, with 10 bases between.